The T cell receptor beta chain under discussion was sequenced for a study of T cells expressing NK-cell markers. Across the whole study: The study sequenced eight donors, seven HCMV-seropositive and one seronegative.

5'RACE template switching with UMIs generated TCR beta cDNA. TCRdb re-called the 5' RACE reads; every CDR3 protein appears as one record, without DNA. The sample has around 380,000 distinct CDR3 sequences. This CDR3 contains 16 residues. Germline CDR1 KGHDR, CDR2 SFDVKD. Study-wide findings and caveats: Clarity on HCMV specificity was lacking for the expanded NKG2C+ T cell clones. The dominant NKG2C+ clonotypes represented roughly 1.0-7.5% of CD8+ T cells in 6 or 7 donors.

As for this clonotype: Its antigen is still unknown.

The V gene is TRBV24-1, the J gene TRBJ2-2. Input material: blood T cells: a sorted CD56 or NKG2C T cell subset, CD4+ or CD8+ T cells, or bulk PBMC T cells (not recorded which). The sequence came from a woman between 45 and 65 years old in good health. CDR3 amino acids: CATSDLTGIYTGELFF.